Here is one TCR beta chain with its context. Its antigen is not identified. This record comes from a study of T-cell reconstitution after alpha-beta-depleted transplantation in children. Unique molecular identifiers featured in how the TCRbeta library was prepared. TCRdb processed the PCR reads anew with MiXCR; each CDR3 protein has one entry. The table has around 700,000 distinct CDR3 sequences, 13% seen once. Study-wide results and caveats: At day 60, the high TCRbeta diversity found in some patients originated from recipient T cells and thymic progenitors that had survived.

The CDR3 is 15 amino acids. V lost 6 bases and J lost 7, with 19 bases in between. The material was PBMCs, obtained before TCRalphabeta/CD19-depleted stem cell transplant. The chain uses TRBV12-3 or TRBV12-4 and TRBJ2-1; D possibly matches TRBD1 or TRBD2 (5 bases each). The receptor comes from a girl aged 2-10 years with congenital amegakaryocytic thrombocytopenia, due to receive a stem cell transplant. The CDR3 coding sequence is TGTGCCAGCAGCCGAGGGGAGTCCCGGTGGAATGAGCAGTTCTTC. Translating gives CASSRGESRWNEQFF.